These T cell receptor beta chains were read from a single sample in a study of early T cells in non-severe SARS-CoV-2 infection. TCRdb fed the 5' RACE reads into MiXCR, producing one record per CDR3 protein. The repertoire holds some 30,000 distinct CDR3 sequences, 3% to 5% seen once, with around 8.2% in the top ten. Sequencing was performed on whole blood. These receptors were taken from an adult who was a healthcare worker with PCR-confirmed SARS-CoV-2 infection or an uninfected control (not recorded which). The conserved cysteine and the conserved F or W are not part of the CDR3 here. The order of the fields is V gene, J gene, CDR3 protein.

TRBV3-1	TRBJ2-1	ASSQEAFRSYNEQF
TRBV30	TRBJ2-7	ACPRGHRSYEQY
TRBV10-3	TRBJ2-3	AIRDRDRGADTQY
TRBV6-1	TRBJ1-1	ASKTSSGANTEAF
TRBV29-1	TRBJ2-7	SVVPGVPNEQY
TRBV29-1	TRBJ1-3	SVEDSLLGNTIY
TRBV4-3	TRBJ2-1	ASSQVPGTGRF
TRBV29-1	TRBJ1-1	SVEVVNTEAF
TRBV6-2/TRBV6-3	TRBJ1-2	ASKNAVVTAANYGYT
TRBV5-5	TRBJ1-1	ASSLMQNTEAF
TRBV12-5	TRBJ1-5	ASGPLNQPQH
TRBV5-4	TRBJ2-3	ASSWPASGSPDTQY
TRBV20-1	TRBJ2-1	SAPPGLMSRVTSGSSYNEQF
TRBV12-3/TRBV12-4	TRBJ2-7	ASSPAITYEQY
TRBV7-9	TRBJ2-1	ASSPRGRAAYNEQF
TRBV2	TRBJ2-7	ASRGGLASYEQY
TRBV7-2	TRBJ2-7	ASSLRGIEQY
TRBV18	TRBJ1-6	ASSPAASSYNSPLH
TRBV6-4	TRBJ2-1	ASSGLAGEVEQF
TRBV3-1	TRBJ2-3	ASSPLTRDTQY
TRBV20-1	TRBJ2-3	SAGDRGRTDTQY
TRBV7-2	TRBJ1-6	ASSLAFSIVRGDSPLH
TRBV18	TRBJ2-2	ASSPPSLLTGELF
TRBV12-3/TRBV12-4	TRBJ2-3	ASSLSGPREGTQY
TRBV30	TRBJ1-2	AWSLSGVGYGYT
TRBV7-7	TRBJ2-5	ASSSRDQETQY
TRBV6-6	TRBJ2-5	ASSYSPGETQY
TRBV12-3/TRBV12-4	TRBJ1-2	ASSFEVATQNYYGYT
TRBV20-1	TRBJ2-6	SARETPGANVLT
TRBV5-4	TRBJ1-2	ASSLQGGGYGYT
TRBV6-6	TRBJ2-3	ASSTTKTSGRDTQY
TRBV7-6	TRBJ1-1	ASSSTGATEAF
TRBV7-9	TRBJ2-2	ASSSRDQGTGELF
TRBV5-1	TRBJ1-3	ASSWGYEGSSGNTIY
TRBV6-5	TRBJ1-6	ASSPVTNGANSPLH
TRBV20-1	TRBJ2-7	SASSGQRSYEQY
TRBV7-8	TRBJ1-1	ASSFARSEAF
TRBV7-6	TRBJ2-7	ASSLSPLTYEQY
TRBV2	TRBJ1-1	ASSSRLGTTEAF